This T cell receptor beta chain was sequenced during a study of cytomegalovirus exposure and HLA in healthy donors. Study conclusions and caveats: Per a prior analysis, the majority of TCR beta V segments were productive roughly 90% or roughly 30% of the time.

As to this clone: The antigen is unknown.

Germline V gives CDR1 LGHNA, CDR2 YNFKEQ. Germline trimming cut 2 bases from V and 5 bases from J; bases unmatched to any gene: 9. This CDR3 has 16 amino acids. Although they were nominally healthy when sampled, donors likely had unrecorded immune exposures. With 60 Vbeta and 13 Jbeta primers, the PCR was carried out. Here immunoSEQ multiplex PCR was the method, and the copy in TCRdb shows in-frame clones only, minus some. Of 90,000 to 100,000 clones listed, 60% to 85% are singletons. This chain connects TRBV4-2 to TRBJ2-5, with 9 bases identical to TRBD2. Sequenced input: PBMCs. This clonotype originated in a man in his 60s in good health and CMV-seropositive. The CDR3 DNA reads as TGTGCCAGCAGCCAAAGCGGGGGGATTACGGGTGAGACCCAGTACTTC. This codes for CASSQSGGITGETQYF.